The 25 T cell receptor beta chains below all came from one sample that was sequenced in a study of PD-1 blockade in classical Hodgkin lymphoma. Sequencing was performed with immunoSEQ multiplex PCR; in TCRdb, only in-frame clones are kept and a portion is missing. This sample carries approximately 99,000 clones, roughly 80% of them seen once, and the ten largest clones take approximately 15%. Each and every patient relapsed after autologous stem cell transplantation, and patients got differing brentuximab vedotin exposure. Sample: peripheral blood mononuclear cells (PBMCs), taken before the second cycle of nivolumab. The receptor source for this set is a human donor with classical Hodgkin lymphoma.

The rearrangement links TRBV30 to TRBJ2-4; TRBD2 matches 12 bases. With 1 base clipped from V and 7 bases from J, the junction kept 11 bases outside the gene matches. CDR3 length: 17 residues. Germline-derived CDR1 and CDR2 are GTSNPN and SVGIG (reference sequence). This CDR3 is CAWSGRTSGTRGNIQYF. The CDR3, as DNA: TGTGCCTGGAGTGGCCGGACTAGCGGGACCCGGGGCAACATTCAGTACTTC. Full variable domain (remainder filled in from reference TRBV30 and TRBJ2-4): SQTIHQWPATLVQPVGSPLSLECTVEGTSNPNLYWYRQAAGRGLQLLFYSVGIGQISSEVPQNLSASRPQDRQFILSSKKLLLSDSGFYLCAWSGRTSGTRGNIQYFGAGTRLSVL.

The rearrangement links TRBV28 to TRBJ1-4; 7 nucleotides align to TRBD1. The CDR3 runs to 14 residues. Per germline, CDR1 MDHEN and CDR2 SYDVKM. V gave up 2 bases and J gave up 6 bases; unmatched junction bases: 3. The DNA of the CDR3 is TGTGCCAGCAGTTTACGCGGACAGGATGAAAAACTGTTTTTT. This gives the protein CASSLRGQDEKLFF.

The chain joins TRBV5-1 to TRBJ2-3, with TRBD2 identical over 10 bases. Germline V gives CDR1 SGHRS, CDR2 YFSETQ. The CDR3 is 14 residues long. J was trimmed by 1 base and V by 7 bases; bases with no gene match: 3. The CDR3 nucleotides read TGCGCCAGCTCGGGGACTAGCGGCACAGATACGCAGTATTTT. It codes for CASSGTSGTDTQYF.

V is TRBV4-3 and J is TRBJ2-3; 9 bases are shared with TRBD2. The V and J ends lost 1 base and 13 bases, in that order; junction bases with no gene match: 6. The CDR3 sequence is 13 residues long. Germline V CDR1 and CDR2: LGHNA, YSLEER. CDR3 DNA sequence: TGCGCCAGCAGCCAAGGAGTCTCTAGCGGGAAGTATTTT. It is translated as CASSQGVSSGKYF.

This clone was observed once. The chain couples TRBV19 to TRBJ1-1, with TRBD1 matching over 8 bases. The V and J ends lost 2 bases and 0 bases, in that order; junction bases with no gene match: 2. CDR3 length: 15 amino acids. Per the germline V gene, CDR1 is LNHDA and CDR2 is SQIVND (reference sequence). The chain's CDR3 is CASSIRQGMNTEAFF. The CDR3 coding sequence is TGTGCCAGTAGTATACGACAGGGGATGAACACTGAAGCTTTCTTT.

V and J are TRBV11-2 and TRBJ2-2, with D possibly TRBD2 on 6 matching bases. Between the trimmed V and J ends, which lost 5 bases and 4 bases, there was a span of 14 bases. Germline CDR1 reads SGHAT; CDR2 reads FQNNGV. The CDR3 sequence is 15 residues long. CDR3 in amino acids: CASSAGQRLTGELFF. The CDR3 coding sequence is TGTGCCAGCAGCGCGGGGCAGAGACTCACCGGGGAGCTGTTTTTT. The whole variable domain, filled in from reference TRBV11-2 and TRBJ2-2, reads EAGVAQSPRYKIIEKRQSVAFWCNPISGHATLYWYQQILGQGPKLLIQFQNNGVVDDSQLPKDRFSAERLKGVDSTLKIQPAKLEDSAVYLCASSAGQRLTGELFFGEGSRLTVL.

This chain uses TRBV19 with TRBJ1-1, with a possible D match to TRBD1 (6 bases). This CDR3 spans 15 amino acids. CDR1 and CDR2 from the germline V gene are LNHDA and SQIVND (reference sequence). Trimming stripped 3 bases from V and 5 bases from J, with 16 bases between. CDR3 sequence: CASSMAGAFGTEAFF. CDR3 in DNA: TGTGCCAGTAGTATGGCGGGGGCCTTTGGGACTGAAGCTTTCTTT.

The chain uses TRBV30 and TRBJ2-2; D is undetermined. V lost 0 bases, J lost 7 bases, and 3 bases lay in between. The CDR3 is 11 amino acids. CDR1 and CDR2 (germline): GTSNPN, SVGIG (reference sequence). The CDR3 loop is CAWSVNGELFF. For the CDR3, the DNA is TGTGCCTGGAGTGTTAACGGGGAGCTGTTTTTT.

The CDR3 sequence is CAWTRLAEYNEQFF. As DNA, the CDR3 is TGTGCCTGGACAAGACTAGCCGAATACAATGAGCAGTTCTTC. This rearrangement joins TRBV30 to TRBJ2-1, with 7 bases that match TRBD2. V shed 4 bases and J 4 bases; nucleotides not matched to a gene: 7. Germline loops: CDR1 GTSNPN, CDR2 SVGIG (reference sequence). CDR3 length: 14 residues.

This clone appeared once. As DNA, the CDR3 is TGTGCCACCCAACAGGGGGACGAGCAGTACTTC. It encodes CATQQGDEQYF. The chain has TRBV19 and TRBJ2-7, with 8 bases that match TRBD1. The V segment lost 10 bases and the J segment 5 bases; nucleotides outside the gene matches: 4. Germline CDR1 is LNHDA and CDR2 is SQIVND (reference sequence). CDR3 size: 11 residues.

CDR3 bases: TGTGCCAGCAGCCTAGGACAGGGGGCGAGGGGAGGCTACACCTTC. Translation gives CASSLGQGARGGYTF. The chain couples TRBV11-2 to TRBJ1-2; TRBD1 matches 11 bases. This CDR3 spans 15 amino acids. Germline assignment: CDR1 SGHAT and CDR2 FQNNGV. After removal of 5 bases from V and 8 bases from J, the junction contained 10 bases not matched to a gene.

The chain employs TRBV30 and TRBJ1-5; the match to TRBD1 covers 10 bases. Germline loops: CDR1 GTSNPN, CDR2 SVGIG (reference sequence). This CDR3 spans 16 amino acids. V lost 0 bases to trimming and J lost 9 bases; unmatched junction nucleotides: 11. The CDR3: CAWSVPGTGAPRPQHF. CDR3 nucleotides: TGTGCCTGGAGTGTACCAGGGACAGGGGCCCCGAGGCCCCAGCATTTT.

The CDR3 nucleotides are TGCGCCAGCAGCTTGGGCCAGGGGGCCGTGTCCGGGGAGCTGTTTTTT. Residues: CASSLGQGAVSGELFF. This rearrangement joins TRBV5-1 to TRBJ2-2; 8 nucleotides align to TRBD1. Germline CDR1 SGHRS, CDR2 YFSETQ. The CDR3 spans 16 residues. V was clipped by 0 bases and J by 6 bases; unmatched bases: 7.

The rearrangement joins TRBV11-2 to TRBJ2-3; D ambiguous. Germline V gives CDR1 SGHAT, CDR2 FQNNGV. The V gene lost 3 bases and the J gene lost 2 bases, with 15 bases spanning the gap. This CDR3 comprises 16 residues. The CDR3 protein is CASSFRFVGSTDTQYF. CDR3 nucleotides: TGTGCCAGCAGCTTTAGGTTTGTGGGGTCCACAGATACGCAGTATTTT. Using reference TRBV11-2 and TRBJ2-3 for the parts outside the CDR3, the full variable domain is EAGVAQSPRYKIIEKRQSVAFWCNPISGHATLYWYQQILGQGPKLLIQFQNNGVVDDSQLPKDRFSAERLKGVDSTLKIQPAKLEDSAVYLCASSFRFVGSTDTQYFGPGTRLTVL.

The chain is built from TRBV2 and TRBJ2-7; D not certain. The CDR3 spans 12 residues. Trimming left V 4 bases short and J 0 bases short, with 4 bases between. In germline, CDR1 is SNHLY, CDR2 FYNNEI. This CDR3 is CASSVSSYEQYF. CDR3 DNA: TGTGCCAGCAGTGTGAGCTCCTACGAGCAGTACTTC. The full variable domain, rest sourced from reference TRBV2 and TRBJ2-7, is EPEVTQTPSHQVTQMGQEVILRCVPISNHLYFYWYRQILGQKVEFLVSFYNNEISEKSEIFDDQFSVERPDGSNFTLKIRSTKLEDSAMYFCASSVSSYEQYFGPGTRLTVT.

The chain uses TRBV19 and TRBJ2-7; TRBD2 might be the D (5 bases). V dropped 4 bases and J dropped 0 bases, with 10 bases sitting between them. Germline CDR1 LNHDA, CDR2 SQIVND (reference sequence). CDR3 size: 14 residues. CDR3 nucleotides: TGTGCCAGTAGTAGGGAGATAAGCTCCTACGAGCAGTACTTC. Translating it yields CASSREISSYEQYF.

The chain carries TRBV30 and TRBJ1-1; weak D call: TRBD1 (6 bases). V lost 5 bases, J lost 11 bases, and 18 bases lay in between. From germline, CDR1 is GTSNPN and CDR2 SVGIG (reference sequence). The CDR3 totals 12 residues. The CDR3 nucleotides read TGTGCCTGGGAGGGTGGGGGGCGCGAGGCTTTCTTT. This sequence encodes CAWEGGGREAFF. Full variable domain (rest looked up from reference TRBV30 and TRBJ1-1): SQTIHQWPATLVQPVGSPLSLECTVEGTSNPNLYWYRQAAGRGLQLLFYSVGIGQISSEVPQNLSASRPQDRQFILSSKKLLLSDSGFYLCAWEGGGREAFFGQGTRLTVV.

This clone came up a few times. The rearrangement joins TRBV29-1 to TRBJ1-2; perhaps TRBD1 as D (5 bases). Germline V gene lookup returns CDR1 SQVTM and CDR2 ANQGSEA. V was cut by 1 base and J by 6 bases, with 12 bases left in between. This CDR3 spans 13 amino acids. CDR3 nucleotides: TGCAGCGTTGAAGTATACGGGGACCATGGCTACACCTTC. Its translation: CSVEVYGDHGYTF.

The CDR3 is CASSPQGPYSNQPQHF. The CDR3 DNA is TGTGCCAGCTCACCGCAGGGTCCATATAGCAATCAGCCCCAGCATTTT. V and J are TRBV18 and TRBJ1-5; possible D gene TRBD1, 5 bases. V was shortened by 3 bases and J by 0 bases, with 12 bases between the two germline ends. Per the germline V gene, CDR1 is KGHSH and CDR2 is LQKENI. The CDR3 covers 16 residues.

This rearrangement joins TRBV6-5 to TRBJ2-3, with 12 bases fitting TRBD2. J was trimmed by 9 bases and V by 9 bases; bases with no gene match: 13. The germline V gene has CDR1 MNHEY and CDR2 SVGAGI. The CDR3 is 15 residues long. CDR3 nucleotides: TGTGCCAGTACCTCACTAGCGGGGGGCCGGGGGACGCAGTATTTT. The encoded protein is CASTSLAGGRGTQYF.

CDR3 in amino acids: CARSTGEAIYEQYF. The CDR3 bases are TGTGCCAGATCGACAGGGGAAGCGATCTACGAGCAGTACTTC. The chain combines TRBV19 with TRBJ2-7; TRBD1 aligns across 8 bases. Unmatched junction bases numbered 10, after V lost 9 bases and J lost 3 bases. Germline CDR1 LNHDA, CDR2 SQIVND (reference sequence). The CDR3 contains 14 residues.

The chain combines TRBV7-8 with TRBJ2-1; 7 bases agree with TRBD2. The trim removed 1 base at V and 4 bases at J, leaving 1 base unmatched. Looked up from germline, CDR1 is SGHVS and CDR2 is FQNEAQ. The CDR3 is 14 amino acids. CDR3 sequence (DNA): TGTGCCAGCAGCTTAGAAGCGGGGTACAATGAGCAGTTCTTC. Translation gives CASSLEAGYNEQFF.

This chain connects TRBV14 to TRBJ2-2; 8 bases map to TRBD2. Trimming removed 4 bases from V and 3 bases from J; junction bases left unmatched: 7. Germline-derived CDR1 and CDR2 are SGHDN and FVKESK. This CDR3 has 16 residues. The CDR3 coding sequence is TGTGCCAGCAGCCTTCAAGCGGGAGTGCACACCGGGGAGCTGTTTTTT. Translation gives CASSLQAGVHTGELFF.

Turning to this clone: A junction boundary mismatches the germline segment, possibly from a read error. The chain joins TRBV7-9 to TRBJ2-2; D unclear. Germline V lookup: CDR1 SEHNR, CDR2 FQNEAQ (reference sequence). The CDR3 covers 15 residues. The CDR3 loop is CASSLVLGNSGELFF. In nucleotides, the CDR3 is TGTGCCAGCAGCTTAGTGCTGGGGAACAGCGGGGAGCTGTTTTTT.

The chain carries TRBV25-1 and TRBJ1-2; D is possibly TRBD1 (5 bases). This CDR3 comprises 13 residues. V gave up 4 bases and J gave up 8 bases, with 14 bases separating them. Germline CDR1 is MGHDK and CDR2 is SYGVNS. This CDR3 reads CASSVLDWGGYTF. The CDR3 nucleotides are TGTGCCAGCAGTGTGTTGGATTGGGGCGGCTACACCTTC.